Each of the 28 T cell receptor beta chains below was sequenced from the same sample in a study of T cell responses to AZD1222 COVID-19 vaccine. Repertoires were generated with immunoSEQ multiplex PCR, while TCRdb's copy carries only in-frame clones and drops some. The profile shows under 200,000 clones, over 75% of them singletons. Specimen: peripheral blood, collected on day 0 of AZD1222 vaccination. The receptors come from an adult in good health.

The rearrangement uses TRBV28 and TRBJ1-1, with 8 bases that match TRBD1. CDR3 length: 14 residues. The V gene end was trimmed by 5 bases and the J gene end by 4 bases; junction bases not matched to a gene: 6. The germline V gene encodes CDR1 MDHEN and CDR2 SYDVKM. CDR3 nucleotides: TGTGCCAGCAGTGAGGACAGGGAGGGCACTGAAGCTTTCTTT. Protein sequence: CASSEDREGTEAFF.

DNA for the CDR3: TGTGCCAGCAGCCCCACCACCACTAGTTCTAAAGCCAAAAACATTCAGTACTTC. Translating it yields CASSPTTTSSKAKNIQYF. The genes are TRBV5-4 and TRBJ2-4, with D possibly being TRBD2 (5 bases). CDR1 is SGHNT and CDR2 is YYREEE in the germline V gene (reference sequence). The V end lost 4 bases, the J end lost 0 bases, and 20 bases lay between the germline ends. The CDR3 length is 18 residues.

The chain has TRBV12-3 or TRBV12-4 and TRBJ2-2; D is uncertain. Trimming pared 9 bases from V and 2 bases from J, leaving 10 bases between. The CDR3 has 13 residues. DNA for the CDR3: TGTGCCAGTCTCTATTCTAACACCGGGGAGCTGTTTTTT. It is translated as CASLYSNTGELFF.

The CDR3 reads CASSVGGNTGELFF. The CDR3 nucleotides read TGTGCCAGCAGTGTCGGAGGGAACACCGGGGAGCTGTTTTTT. The chain couples TRBV27 to TRBJ2-2; possibly TRBD2 for D (5 bases). The V end lost 5 bases, the J end lost 1 base, and 8 bases lay between the germline ends. The CDR3 contains 14 residues. Germline V gives CDR1 MNHEY, CDR2 SMNVEV (reference sequence).

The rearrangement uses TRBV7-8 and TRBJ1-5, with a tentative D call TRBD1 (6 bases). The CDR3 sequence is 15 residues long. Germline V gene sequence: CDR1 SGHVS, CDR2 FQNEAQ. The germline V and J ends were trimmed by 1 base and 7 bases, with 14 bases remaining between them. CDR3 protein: CASSLVQGTGQPQHF. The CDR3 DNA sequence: TGTGCCAGCAGCTTAGTCCAGGGGACGGGACAGCCCCAGCATTTT.

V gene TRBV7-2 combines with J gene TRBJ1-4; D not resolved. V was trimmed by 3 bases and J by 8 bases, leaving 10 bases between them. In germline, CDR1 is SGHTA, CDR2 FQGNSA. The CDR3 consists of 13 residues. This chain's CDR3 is CASSFRVSEKLFF. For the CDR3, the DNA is TGTGCCAGCAGCTTTCGTGTTAGCGAAAAACTGTTTTTT.

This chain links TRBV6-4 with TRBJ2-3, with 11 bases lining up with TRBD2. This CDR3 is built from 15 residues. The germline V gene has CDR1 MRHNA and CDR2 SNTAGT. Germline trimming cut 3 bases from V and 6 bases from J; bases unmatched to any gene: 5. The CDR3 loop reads CASSEGSGGADTQYF. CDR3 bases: TGTGCCAGCAGTGAAGGTAGCGGGGGGGCGGATACGCAGTATTTT.

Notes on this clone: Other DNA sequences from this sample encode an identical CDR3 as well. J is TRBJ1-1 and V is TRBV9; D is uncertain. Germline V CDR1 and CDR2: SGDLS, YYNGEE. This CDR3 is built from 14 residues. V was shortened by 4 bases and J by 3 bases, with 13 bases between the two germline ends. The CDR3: CASSPLTGDTEAFF. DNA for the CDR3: TGTGCCAGCAGCCCCTTGACGGGTGACACTGAAGCTTTCTTT.

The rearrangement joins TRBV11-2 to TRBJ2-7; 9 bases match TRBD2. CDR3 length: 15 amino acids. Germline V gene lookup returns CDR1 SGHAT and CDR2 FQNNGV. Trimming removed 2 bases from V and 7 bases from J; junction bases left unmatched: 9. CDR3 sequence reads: CASSLSPSGVGEQYF. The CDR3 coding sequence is TGTGCCAGCAGCTTATCCCCTAGCGGGGTGGGGGAGCAGTACTTC. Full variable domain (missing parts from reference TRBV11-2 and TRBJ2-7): EAGVAQSPRYKIIEKRQSVAFWCNPISGHATLYWYQQILGQGPKLLIQFQNNGVVDDSQLPKDRFSAERLKGVDSTLKIQPAKLEDSAVYLCASSLSPSGVGEQYFGPGTRLTVT.

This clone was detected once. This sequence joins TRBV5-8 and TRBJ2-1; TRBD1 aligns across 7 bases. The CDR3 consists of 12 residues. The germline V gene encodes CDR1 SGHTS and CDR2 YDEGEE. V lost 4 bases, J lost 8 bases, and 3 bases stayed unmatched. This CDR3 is CASSLTGDEQFF. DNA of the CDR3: TGTGCCAGCAGCCTAACAGGGGATGAGCAGTTCTTC. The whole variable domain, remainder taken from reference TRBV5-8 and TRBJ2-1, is EAGVTQSPTHLIKTRGQQATLRCSPISGHTSVYWYQQALGLGLQFLLWYDEGEERNRGNFPPRFSGRQFPNYSSELNVNALELEDSALYLCASSLTGDEQFFGPGTRLTVL.

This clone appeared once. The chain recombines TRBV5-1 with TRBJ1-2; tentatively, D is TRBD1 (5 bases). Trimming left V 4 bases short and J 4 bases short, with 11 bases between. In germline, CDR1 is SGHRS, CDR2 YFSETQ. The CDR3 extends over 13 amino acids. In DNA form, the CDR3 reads TGCGCCAGCAGCCGGGACCGAGCCTATGGCTACACCTTC. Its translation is CASSRDRAYGYTF.

In DNA, the CDR3 is TGCGCCAGCAGCCAGGGACTAGCGGGCAACACCGGGGAGCTGTTTTTT. Translating gives CASSQGLAGNTGELFF. V and J are TRBV5-1 and TRBJ2-2, with 12 bases identical to TRBD2. This CDR3 comprises 16 residues. The germline V gene has CDR1 SGHRS and CDR2 YFSETQ. After removal of 4 bases from V and 2 bases from J, the junction contained 3 bases not matched to a gene.

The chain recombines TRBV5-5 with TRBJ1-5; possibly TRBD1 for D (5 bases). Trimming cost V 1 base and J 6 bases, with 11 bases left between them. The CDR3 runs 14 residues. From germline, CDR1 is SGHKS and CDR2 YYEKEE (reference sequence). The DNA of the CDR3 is TGTGCCAGCAGCTTGTCGGGGGGAGGTCAGCCCCAGCATTTT. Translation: CASSLSGGGQPQHF.

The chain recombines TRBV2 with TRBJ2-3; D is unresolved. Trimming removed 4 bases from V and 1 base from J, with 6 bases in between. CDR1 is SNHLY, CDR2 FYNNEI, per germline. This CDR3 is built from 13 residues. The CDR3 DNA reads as TGTGCCAGCAGTGCTCACGGCACAGATACGCAGTATTTT. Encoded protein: CASSAHGTDTQYF.

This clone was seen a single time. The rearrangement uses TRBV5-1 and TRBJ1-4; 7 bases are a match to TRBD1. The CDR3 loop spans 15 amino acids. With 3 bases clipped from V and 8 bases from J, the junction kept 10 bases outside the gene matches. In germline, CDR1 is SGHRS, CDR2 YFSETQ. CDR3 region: CASSSEPGQREKLFF. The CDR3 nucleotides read TGCGCCAGCAGCTCAGAGCCGGGACAGAGAGAAAAACTGTTTTTT.

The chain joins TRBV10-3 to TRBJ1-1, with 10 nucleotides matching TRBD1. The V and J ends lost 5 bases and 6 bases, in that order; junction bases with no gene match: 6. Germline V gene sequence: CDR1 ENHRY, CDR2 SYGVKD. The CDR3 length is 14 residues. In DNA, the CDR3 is TGTGCCATCAGTCGCGGACAGGGGGTGCCTGAAGCTTTCTTT. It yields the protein CAISRGQGVPEAFF.

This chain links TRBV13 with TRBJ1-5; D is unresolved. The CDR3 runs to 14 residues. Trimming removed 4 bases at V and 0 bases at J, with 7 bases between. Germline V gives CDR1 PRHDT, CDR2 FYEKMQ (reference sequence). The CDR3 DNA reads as TGTGCCAGCAGCTCCCGGTCTAGCAATCAGCCCCAGCATTTT. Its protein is CASSSRSSNQPQHF.

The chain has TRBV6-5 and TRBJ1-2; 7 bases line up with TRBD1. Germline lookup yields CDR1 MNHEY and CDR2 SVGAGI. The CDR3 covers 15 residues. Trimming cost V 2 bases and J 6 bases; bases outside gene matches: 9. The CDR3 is CASSYGAGGNDGYTF. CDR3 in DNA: TGTGCCAGCAGTTACGGGGCAGGGGGGAATGATGGCTACACCTTC.

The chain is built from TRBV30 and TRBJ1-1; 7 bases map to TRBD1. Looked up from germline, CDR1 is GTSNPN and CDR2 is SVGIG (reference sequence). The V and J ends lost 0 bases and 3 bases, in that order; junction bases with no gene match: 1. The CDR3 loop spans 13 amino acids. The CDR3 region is CAWSVGQDTEAFF. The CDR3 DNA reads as TGTGCCTGGAGTGTAGGACAGGACACTGAAGCTTTCTTT.

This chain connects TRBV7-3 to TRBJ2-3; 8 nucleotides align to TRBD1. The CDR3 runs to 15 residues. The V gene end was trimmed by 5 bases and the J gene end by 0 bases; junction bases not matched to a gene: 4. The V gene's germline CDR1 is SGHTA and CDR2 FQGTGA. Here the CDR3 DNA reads TGTGCCAGCAGCGAAGACAGGGGAAGCACAGATACGCAGTATTTT. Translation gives CASSEDRGSTDTQYF.

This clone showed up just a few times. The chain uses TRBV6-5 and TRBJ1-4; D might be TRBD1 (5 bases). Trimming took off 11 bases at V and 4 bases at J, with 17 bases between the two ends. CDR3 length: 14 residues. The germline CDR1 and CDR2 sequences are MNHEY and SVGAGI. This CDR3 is CAAKPGPHNEKLFF. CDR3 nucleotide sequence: TGTGCCGCCAAACCGGGACCCCATAATGAAAAACTGTTTTTT.

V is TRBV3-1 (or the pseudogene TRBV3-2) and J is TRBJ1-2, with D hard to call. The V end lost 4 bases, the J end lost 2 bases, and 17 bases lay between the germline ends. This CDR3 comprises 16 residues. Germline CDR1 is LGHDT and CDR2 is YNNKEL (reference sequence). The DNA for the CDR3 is TGTGCCAGCAGCCCCGCCGCCGGAGGTGCGAACTATGGCTACACCTTC. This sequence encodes CASSPAAGGANYGYTF.

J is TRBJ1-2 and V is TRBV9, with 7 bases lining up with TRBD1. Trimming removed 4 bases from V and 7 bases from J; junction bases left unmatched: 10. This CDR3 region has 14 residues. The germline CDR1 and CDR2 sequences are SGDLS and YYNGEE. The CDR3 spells CASSTEEGASGYTF. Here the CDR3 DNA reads TGTGCCAGCAGCACGGAGGAGGGGGCGAGTGGCTACACCTTC.

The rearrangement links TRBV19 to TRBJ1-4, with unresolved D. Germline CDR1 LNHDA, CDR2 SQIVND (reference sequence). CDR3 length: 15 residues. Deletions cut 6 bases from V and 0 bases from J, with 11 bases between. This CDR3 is CASRTQIATNEKLFF. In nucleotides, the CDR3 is TGTGCCAGTAGAACTCAGATTGCAACTAATGAAAAACTGTTTTTT.

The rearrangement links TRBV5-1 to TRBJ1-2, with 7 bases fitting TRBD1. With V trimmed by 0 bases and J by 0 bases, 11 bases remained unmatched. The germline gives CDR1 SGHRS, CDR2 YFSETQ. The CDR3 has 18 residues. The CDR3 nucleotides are TGCGCCAGCAGCTTGGCCGGGACAGAGCCACTCTCTAACTATGGCTACACCTTC. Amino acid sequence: CASSLAGTEPLSNYGYTF. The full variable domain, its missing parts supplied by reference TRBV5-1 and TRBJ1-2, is KAGVTQTPRYLIKTRGQQVTLSCSPISGHRSVSWYQQTPGQGLQFLFEYFSETQRNKGNFPGRFSGRQFSNSRSEMNVSTLELGDSALYLCASSLAGTEPLSNYGYTFGSGTRLTVV.

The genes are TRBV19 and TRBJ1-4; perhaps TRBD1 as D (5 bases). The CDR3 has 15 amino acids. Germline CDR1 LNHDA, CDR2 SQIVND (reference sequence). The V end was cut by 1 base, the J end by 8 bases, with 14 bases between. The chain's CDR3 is CASSIARRGNEKLFF. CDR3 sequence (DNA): TGTGCCAGTAGTATAGCCAGACGGGGGAACGAAAAACTGTTTTTT.

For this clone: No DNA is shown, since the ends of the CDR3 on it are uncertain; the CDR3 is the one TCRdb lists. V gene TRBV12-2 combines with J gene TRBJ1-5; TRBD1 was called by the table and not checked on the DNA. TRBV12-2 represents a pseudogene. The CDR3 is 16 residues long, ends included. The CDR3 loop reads CASRFGSGTADQPQHF.

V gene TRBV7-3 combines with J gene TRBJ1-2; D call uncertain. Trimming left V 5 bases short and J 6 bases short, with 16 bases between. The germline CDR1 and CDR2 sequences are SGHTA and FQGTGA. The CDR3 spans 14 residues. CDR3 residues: CASSAYEVVDGYTF. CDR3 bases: TGTGCCAGCAGCGCCTATGAGGTTGTTGATGGCTACACCTTC.